This entry concerns a single T cell receptor beta chain. These data originate in a study of blood T cell repertoires in COVID-19. Study overall: T cells, B-cell-depleted T cells, or PBMCs supplied cDNA or gDNA.

V was pared by 5 bases and J by 3 bases, with 5 bases between. CDR3 size: 12 residues. CDR1 and CDR2 (germline): SGHVS, FQNEAQ. The age range of participants was 18 to 89 years, with residence in roughly 25 US areas. As originally analysed: Cell counts per sample came from amplifying reference gene primers. Clones were sequenced by immunoSEQ multiplex PCR, and TCRdb holds only the in-frame ones, with some missing. The V and J calls and clone size come from that table; D and trimming were worked out from the DNA. The sample includes 150,000 or so clones, about 80% seen only once; the top ten take about an eighth.

Sample: PBMCs or T cells enriched from blood (not recorded which). The rearrangement links TRBV7-8 to TRBJ2-1; no clear D gene. This receptor was obtained from a man aged 50 to 60 who had recovered from COVID-19. CDR3 sequence (DNA): TGTGCCAGCAGCGCGAACTACAATGAGCAGTTCTTC. It specifies CASSANYNEQFF.